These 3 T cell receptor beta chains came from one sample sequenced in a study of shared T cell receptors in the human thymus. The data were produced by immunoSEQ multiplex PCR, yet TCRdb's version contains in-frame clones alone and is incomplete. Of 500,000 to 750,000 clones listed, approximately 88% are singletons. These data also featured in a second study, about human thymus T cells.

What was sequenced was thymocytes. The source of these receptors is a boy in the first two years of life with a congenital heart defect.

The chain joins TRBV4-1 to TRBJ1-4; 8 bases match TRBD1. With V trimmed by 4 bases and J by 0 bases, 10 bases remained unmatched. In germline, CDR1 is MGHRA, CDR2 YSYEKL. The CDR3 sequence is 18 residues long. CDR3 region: CASSPSTGEASTNEKLFF. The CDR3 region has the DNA TGCGCCAGCAGCCCATCGACAGGGGAGGCTTCAACTAATGAAAAACTGTTTTTT.

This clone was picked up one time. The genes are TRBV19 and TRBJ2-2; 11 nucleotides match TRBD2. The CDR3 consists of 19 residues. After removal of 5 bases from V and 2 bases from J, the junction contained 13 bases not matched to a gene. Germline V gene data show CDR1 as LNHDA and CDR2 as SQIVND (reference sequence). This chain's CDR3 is CASSPPGLAEMPNTGELFF. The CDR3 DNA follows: TGTGCCAGTAGTCCCCCGGGACTAGCGGAAATGCCTAACACCGGGGAGCTGTTTTTT.

The CDR3 nucleotides are TGTGCCAGCAGTGAAGGGGACAGGGGGCCCTACGAGCAGTACTTC. Amino acid sequence: CASSEGDRGPYEQYF. The V and J genes are TRBV6-1 and TRBJ2-7, with TRBD1 matching over 12 bases. The CDR3 has 15 amino acids. Trimming at V came to 1 base and at J to 2 bases, leaving 0 bases not matched to a gene. Germline V gene lookup returns CDR1 MNHNS and CDR2 SASEGT.